The 10 T cell receptor beta chains below come from one sample, sequenced in a study of cytomegalovirus exposure and HLA in healthy donors. 13 Jbeta primers and 60 Vbeta primers were used for the PCR. The protocol was immunoSEQ multiplex PCR, while the TCRdb copy is restricted to in-frame clones and leaves out a portion. The table has tens of thousands of clones, 75% to 85% seen once. Sequenced: PBMCs. Source of these receptors: a man aged 45-65 years in good health and CMV-seropositive.

The genes are TRBV2 and TRBJ1-6; a possible D gene is TRBD1 (6 bases). The CDR3 runs to 15 residues. Per the germline V gene, CDR1 is SNHLY and CDR2 is FYNNEI. Trimming shortened V by 4 bases and J by 5 bases, and 12 bases separated the two germline ends. Here the CDR3 reads CASSGAQGNNSPLHF. The CDR3 nucleotides read TGTGCCAGCAGTGGTGCTCAGGGGAATAATTCACCCCTCCACTTT.

V is TRBV4-1 and J is TRBJ2-2; D gene ambiguous. Germline V gene sequence: CDR1 MGHRA, CDR2 YSYEKL. Trimming took off 4 bases at V and 1 base at J, with 7 bases between the two ends. This CDR3 spans 14 amino acids. The chain's CDR3 is CASSLNGNTGELFF. CDR3 nucleotide sequence: TGCGCCAGCAGCCTAAACGGGAACACCGGGGAGCTGTTTTTT.

This clone has only a few counts. The chain has TRBV5-6 and TRBJ2-2; D is perhaps TRBD1 (6 bases). The J call may not be correct, given that the DNA end is closer to TRBJ1-1. Germline values: CDR1 SGHDT, CDR2 YYEEEE. This CDR3 is built from 15 residues. CDR3 nucleotides: TGTGCCAGCAGTACACCCAGGGGCGCGAAGACTGAAGCTTTCTTT. This codes for CASSTPRGAKTEAFF.

The chain recombines TRBV6-5 with TRBJ1-5, with 8 bases lining up with TRBD1. Trimming took 5 bases from V and 5 from J; bases not matched to a gene: 2. CDR1 and CDR2 from the germline V gene are MNHEY and SVGAGI. CDR3 length: 13 amino acids. As DNA, the CDR3 is TGTGCCAGCAGTGGGACAGGCGATCAGCCCCAGCATTTT. Protein: CASSGTGDQPQHF.

The CDR3: CASSLGARNEQFF. The DNA of the CDR3 is TGTGCCAGCAGTTTAGGGGCGAGAAATGAGCAGTTCTTC. The chain couples TRBV27 to TRBJ2-1, with a weak D call TRBD1 (5 bases). This CDR3 contains 13 residues. In germline, CDR1 is MNHEY, CDR2 SMNVEV (reference sequence). V lost 2 bases and J lost 7, with 9 bases in between.

This clone was seen once. The J gene is TRBJ2-7, the V gene TRBV5-1, with D possibly being TRBD1 (6 bases). V shed 4 bases and J shed 3 bases, with 11 bases lying between them. CDR1 and CDR2 (germline): SGHRS, YFSETQ. The CDR3 has 13 residues. The CDR3 spells CASSRDIGYEQYF. The CDR3 coding sequence is TGCGCCAGCAGCCGGGACATTGGCTACGAGCAGTACTTC.

Note on this clone: An end of the junction does not agree with germline; a read error may underlie this. The chain recombines TRBV7-2 with TRBJ2-3; 11 positions agree with TRBD2. In germline, CDR1 is SGHTA, CDR2 FQGNSA. This CDR3 is 18 amino acids long. The CDR3 DNA reads as TGTGCCATCAGCTTAGTTCCGGGACTAGCGGAGAGCACAGATACGCAGTATTTT. Translation gives CAISLVPGLAESTDTQYF.

V is TRBV7-7 and J is TRBJ2-2; D perhaps matches TRBD2 (6 bases). V lost 5 bases to trimming and J lost 2 bases, with 15 bases between them. Per the germline V gene, CDR1 is SSHAT and CDR2 is FNYEAQ (reference sequence). The CDR3 has 16 amino acids. CDR3 sequence (DNA): TGTGCCAGCAGCCCCTCGGGGGTCGTAAACACCGGGGAGCTGTTTTTT. Amino acids: CASSPSGVVNTGELFF.

This clone was seen only a few times. As DNA, the CDR3 is TGTGCCAGCAGCAAAGGTAAGGGACAGATTTTAACCGGGGAGCTGTTTTTT. Encoded protein: CASSKGKGQILTGELFF. The rearrangement joins TRBV21-1 to TRBJ2-2; the D call TRBD1 from the table was never checked on the DNA. TRBV21-1 is a known pseudogene. The CDR3 has 17 residues.

The chain joins TRBV18 to TRBJ2-7; 8 nucleotides agree with TRBD1. With V trimmed by 4 bases and J by 4 bases, 3 bases remained unmatched. CDR3 size: 13 residues. Germline lookup yields CDR1 KGHSH and CDR2 LQKENI. CDR3 in amino acids: CASSRDRGYEQYF. Written as DNA, the CDR3 is TGTGCCAGCTCACGTGACAGGGGTTACGAGCAGTACTTC.